Below, 17 T cell receptor beta chains from the same sample are listed, as sequenced in a study of cytomegalovirus exposure and HLA in healthy donors. PCR was performed using 60 Vbeta and 13 Jbeta primers. The table came from immunoSEQ multiplex PCR; TCRdb's copy has only in-frame clones and leaves some out. The sample lists about 130,000 clones; approximately 71% were seen once. Sample: PBMCs. The receptors originated from a woman aged 45 to 65 in good health and CMV-seronegative.

This clone was seen a few times. The chain joins TRBV7-3 to TRBJ1-2; D unresolved. The CDR3 runs 16 residues. Per the germline V gene, CDR1 is SGHTA and CDR2 is FQGTGA. V lost 1 base and J 8 bases, leaving 20 bases between the germline ends. CDR3 coding DNA: TGTGCCAGCAGCTTAATGGGCCCTACAGATACCCGAGGCTACACCTTC. Protein sequence: CASSLMGPTDTRGYTF.

The CDR3 DNA sequence: TGTGCCAGCAGTGAAATCGATTCGCTAAGGTACTTC. This translates into CASSEIDSLRYF. This chain joins TRBV2 and TRBJ2-7; D remains ambiguous. The germline V and J ends were trimmed by 2 bases and 12 bases, with 14 bases remaining between them. Germline CDR1 reads SNHLY; CDR2 reads FYNNEI. The CDR3 is made up of 12 amino acids.

The rearrangement links TRBV27 to TRBJ2-7; 7 positions match TRBD2. The CDR3 runs 17 residues. Per the germline V gene, CDR1 is MNHEY and CDR2 is SMNVEV (reference sequence). V shed 2 bases and J 5 bases; nucleotides not matched to a gene: 15. The CDR3 DNA reads as TGTGCCAGCAGTTTACGACATCTAGCGGCCTCCTGGGACGAGCAGTACTTC. The encoded protein is CASSLRHLAASWDEQYF.

The V and J genes are TRBV7-2 and TRBJ2-5; TRBD2 matches at 7 bases. There are 13 residues in the CDR3. With V trimmed by 10 bases and J by 5 bases, 10 bases remained unmatched. CDR1 is SGHTA, CDR2 FQGNSA, per germline. The CDR3 DNA reads TGTGCCAATCGGGAGGAGGGCCGCGAGACCCAGTACTTC. This gives the protein CANREEGRETQYF.

The genes are TRBV15 and TRBJ1-1, with 9 nucleotides matching TRBD1. This CDR3 is 14 amino acids long. Germline CDR1 reads LNHNV; CDR2 reads YYDKDF (reference sequence). Losses at the gene ends were 2 bases for V and 4 bases for J; bases not matched to a gene: 2. CDR3 protein: CATSRRQGVTEAFF. The DNA for the CDR3 is TGTGCCACCAGCAGAAGACAGGGGGTCACTGAAGCTTTCTTT.

This chain links TRBV6-1 with TRBJ2-1, with 10 positions matching TRBD2. Per the germline V gene, CDR1 is MNHNS and CDR2 is SASEGT. The trim removed 5 bases at V and 5 bases at J, leaving 3 bases unmatched. CDR3 size: 14 residues. The CDR3 is CASSPGLADNEQFF. The CDR3 coding sequence is TGTGCCAGCAGTCCCGGACTAGCGGACAATGAGCAGTTCTTC.

This clone was detected only a few times. The V call is TRBV2, the J call TRBJ2-7; weak D call: TRBD1 (5 bases). Germline values: CDR1 SNHLY, CDR2 FYNNEI. This CDR3 is built from 15 residues. Trimming stripped 5 bases from V and 4 bases from J, with 18 bases between. CDR3 sequence: CASSRRLGPGYEQYF. The CDR3, as DNA: TGTGCCAGCAGTCGCCGACTGGGCCCAGGGTACGAGCAGTACTTC.

The gene calls are TRBV4-2 and TRBJ1-3, with 7 bases fitting TRBD1. In germline, CDR1 is LGHNA, CDR2 YNFKEQ. This CDR3 is built from 15 residues. V gave up 0 bases and J gave up 3 bases; unmatched junction bases: 2. CDR3 sequence: CASSQDDRDGNTIYF. The CDR3 DNA follows: TGTGCCAGCAGCCAAGATGACAGGGATGGAAACACCATATATTTT.

V gene TRBV6-5 combines with J gene TRBJ1-5; tentative D call: TRBD1 (5 bases). The germline CDR1 and CDR2 sequences are MNHEY and SVGAGI. V lost 7 bases and J 6 bases, leaving 19 bases between the germline ends. The CDR3 extends over 15 amino acids. The DNA for the CDR3 is TGTGCCAGCAAAGGTTCGGGGGTCCCCAGTCAGCCCCAGCATTTT. This codes for CASKGSGVPSQPQHF.

The chain joins TRBV2 to TRBJ2-1; 12 nucleotides align to TRBD2. This CDR3 has 18 amino acids. Germline V gene lookup returns CDR1 SNHLY and CDR2 FYNNEI. Germline trimming cut 6 bases from V and 4 bases from J; bases unmatched to any gene: 13. CDR3 loop: CASSPSWLAGGLYNEQFF. DNA for the CDR3: TGTGCCAGCAGCCCGAGTTGGCTAGCGGGAGGGTTATACAATGAGCAGTTCTTC.

The chain carries TRBV28 and TRBJ2-1; 9 bases are a match to TRBD1. CDR3 size: 15 residues. The V segment lost 6 bases and the J segment 7 bases; nucleotides outside the gene matches: 10. Germline CDR1 MDHEN, CDR2 SYDVKM. The CDR3 loop reads CASRKPGTGMNEQFF. CDR3 DNA: TGTGCCAGCAGGAAACCCGGGACAGGGATGAATGAGCAGTTCTTC.

The gene calls are TRBV2 and TRBJ2-4; D perhaps matches TRBD1 (6 bases). The CDR3 consists of 12 residues. The germline gives CDR1 SNHLY, CDR2 FYNNEI. V shed 7 bases and J shed 7 bases, with 11 bases lying between them. In DNA, the CDR3 is TGTGCCAGCAACAGGGACGGGAACATTCAGTACTTC. This translates into CASNRDGNIQYF.

The chain combines TRBV5-4 with TRBJ2-7, with TRBD2 identical over 7 bases. Trimming took 2 bases from V and 4 from J; bases not matched to a gene: 6. Per germline, CDR1 SGHNT and CDR2 YYREEE (reference sequence). This CDR3 has 14 amino acids. The CDR3: CASSLSASGYEQYF. The DNA for the CDR3 is TGTGCCAGCAGCTTAAGTGCTAGCGGTTACGAGCAGTACTTC.

The rearrangement joins TRBV6-5 to TRBJ2-2; 8 nucleotides match TRBD1. The V gene end was trimmed by 5 bases and the J gene end by 7 bases; junction bases not matched to a gene: 9. This CDR3 comprises 15 residues. Germline V gene lookup returns CDR1 MNHEY and CDR2 SVGAGI. The CDR3 region is CASSPWDRPDGELFF. DNA of the CDR3: TGTGCCAGCAGTCCCTGGGACAGGCCGGACGGGGAGCTGTTTTTT.

The chain couples TRBV2 to TRBJ2-7; 8 bases fit TRBD1. From germline, CDR1 is SNHLY and CDR2 FYNNEI. The CDR3 covers 13 residues. The junction had 5 bases not matched to a gene; V was cut back by 7 bases and J by 3 bases. The CDR3 coding sequence is TGTGCCAGCACCCAGGGACAGGTCTACGAGCAGTACTTC. Its protein is CASTQGQVYEQYF. Looking up the rest from reference TRBV2 and TRBJ2-7 gives the full variable domain: EPEVTQTPSHQVTQMGQEVILRCVPISNHLYFYWYRQILGQKVEFLVSFYNNEISEKSEIFDDQFSVERPDGSNFTLKIRSTKLEDSAMYFCASTQGQVYEQYFGPGTRLTVT.

The V and J genes are TRBV19 and TRBJ1-5; maybe TRBD1 (6 bases). Germline V lookup: CDR1 LNHDA, CDR2 SQIVND (reference sequence). V dropped 6 bases and J dropped 2 bases, with 14 bases sitting between them. The CDR3 contains 15 residues. The CDR3 region has the DNA TGTGCCAGTAGGGAAGCACAGGGCGGCAATCAGCCCCAGCATTTT. It specifies CASREAQGGNQPQHF. The full variable domain, with the rest looked up from reference TRBV19 and TRBJ1-5, is DGGITQSPKYLFRKEGQNVTLSCEQNLNHDAMYWYRQDPGQGLRLIYYSQIVNDFQKGDIAEGYSVSREKKESFPLTVTSAQKNPTAFYLCASREAQGGNQPQHFGDGTRLSIL.

CDR3 region: CASSIWPQPQHF. The CDR3, as DNA: TGTGCCAGTAGTATCTGGCCTCAGCCCCAGCATTTT. This rearrangement joins TRBV19 to TRBJ1-5; D remains unclear. The CDR3 extends over 12 amino acids. V dropped 3 bases and J dropped 6 bases, with 6 bases sitting between them. The germline V gene has CDR1 LNHDA and CDR2 SQIVND (reference sequence).